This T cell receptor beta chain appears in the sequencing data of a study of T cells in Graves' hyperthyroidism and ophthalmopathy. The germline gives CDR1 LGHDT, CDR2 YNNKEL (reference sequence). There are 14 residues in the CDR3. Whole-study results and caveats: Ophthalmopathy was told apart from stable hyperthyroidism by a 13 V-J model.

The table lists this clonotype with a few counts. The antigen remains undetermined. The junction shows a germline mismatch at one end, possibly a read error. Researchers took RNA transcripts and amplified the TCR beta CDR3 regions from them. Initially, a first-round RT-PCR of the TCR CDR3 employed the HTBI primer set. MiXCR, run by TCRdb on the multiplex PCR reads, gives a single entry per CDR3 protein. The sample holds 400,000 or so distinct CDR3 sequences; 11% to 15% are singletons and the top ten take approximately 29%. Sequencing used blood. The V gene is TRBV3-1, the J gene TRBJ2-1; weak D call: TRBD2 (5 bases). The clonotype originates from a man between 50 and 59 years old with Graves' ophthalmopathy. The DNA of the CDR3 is TGTGCCAGCAGCCACCCGGGGTCCTCCAATGAGCAGTTCTTC. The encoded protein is CASSHPGSSNEQFF.